This T cell receptor (beta chain) was recovered during a study of blood T cell repertoires in COVID-19. This CDR3 is built from 14 residues. The germline CDR1 and CDR2 sequences are MDHEN and SYDVKM. V lost 6 bases and J lost 0, with 9 bases in between. The data were produced by immunoSEQ multiplex PCR, yet TCRdb's version contains in-frame clones alone and is incomplete. In the table there are about 130,000 clones, 85% to 90% of which are singletons. Sequenced sample: peripheral blood. This clonotype was sampled from a man older than 75 with active or convalescent COVID-19. V is TRBV28 and J is TRBJ1-3; a possible D gene is TRBD1 (5 bases). CDR3 protein: CASRPGYSGNTIYF. The DNA for the CDR3 is TGTGCCAGCAGACCAGGGTACTCTGGAAACACCATATATTTT.